This entry features one TCR beta chain sequence. Germline trimming cut 4 bases from V and 3 bases from J; bases unmatched to any gene: 9. The V gene's germline CDR1 is KGHSH and CDR2 LQKENI. This CDR3 region has 17 residues. How the authors handled the data: Estimation of nucleated cell counts relied on the amplification of reference gene primers. The table came from immunoSEQ multiplex PCR; TCRdb's copy has only in-frame clones and leaves some out. V, J and clone size reflect that table, while D and trimming were determined from the DNA. This table has about 94,000 clones, 80% to 85% appearing once. The record originates from a study of blood T cell repertoires in COVID-19.

Input material: peripheral blood. The clonotype comes from a man aged 60 to 69 with acute or convalescent COVID-19. The rearrangement joins TRBV18 to TRBJ1-5; 10 bases are shared with TRBD1. DNA for the CDR3: TGTGCCAGCTCACTACGCACCGGGACAGGGGTCAATCAGCCCCAGCATTTT. Translating it yields CASSLRTGTGVNQPQHF.